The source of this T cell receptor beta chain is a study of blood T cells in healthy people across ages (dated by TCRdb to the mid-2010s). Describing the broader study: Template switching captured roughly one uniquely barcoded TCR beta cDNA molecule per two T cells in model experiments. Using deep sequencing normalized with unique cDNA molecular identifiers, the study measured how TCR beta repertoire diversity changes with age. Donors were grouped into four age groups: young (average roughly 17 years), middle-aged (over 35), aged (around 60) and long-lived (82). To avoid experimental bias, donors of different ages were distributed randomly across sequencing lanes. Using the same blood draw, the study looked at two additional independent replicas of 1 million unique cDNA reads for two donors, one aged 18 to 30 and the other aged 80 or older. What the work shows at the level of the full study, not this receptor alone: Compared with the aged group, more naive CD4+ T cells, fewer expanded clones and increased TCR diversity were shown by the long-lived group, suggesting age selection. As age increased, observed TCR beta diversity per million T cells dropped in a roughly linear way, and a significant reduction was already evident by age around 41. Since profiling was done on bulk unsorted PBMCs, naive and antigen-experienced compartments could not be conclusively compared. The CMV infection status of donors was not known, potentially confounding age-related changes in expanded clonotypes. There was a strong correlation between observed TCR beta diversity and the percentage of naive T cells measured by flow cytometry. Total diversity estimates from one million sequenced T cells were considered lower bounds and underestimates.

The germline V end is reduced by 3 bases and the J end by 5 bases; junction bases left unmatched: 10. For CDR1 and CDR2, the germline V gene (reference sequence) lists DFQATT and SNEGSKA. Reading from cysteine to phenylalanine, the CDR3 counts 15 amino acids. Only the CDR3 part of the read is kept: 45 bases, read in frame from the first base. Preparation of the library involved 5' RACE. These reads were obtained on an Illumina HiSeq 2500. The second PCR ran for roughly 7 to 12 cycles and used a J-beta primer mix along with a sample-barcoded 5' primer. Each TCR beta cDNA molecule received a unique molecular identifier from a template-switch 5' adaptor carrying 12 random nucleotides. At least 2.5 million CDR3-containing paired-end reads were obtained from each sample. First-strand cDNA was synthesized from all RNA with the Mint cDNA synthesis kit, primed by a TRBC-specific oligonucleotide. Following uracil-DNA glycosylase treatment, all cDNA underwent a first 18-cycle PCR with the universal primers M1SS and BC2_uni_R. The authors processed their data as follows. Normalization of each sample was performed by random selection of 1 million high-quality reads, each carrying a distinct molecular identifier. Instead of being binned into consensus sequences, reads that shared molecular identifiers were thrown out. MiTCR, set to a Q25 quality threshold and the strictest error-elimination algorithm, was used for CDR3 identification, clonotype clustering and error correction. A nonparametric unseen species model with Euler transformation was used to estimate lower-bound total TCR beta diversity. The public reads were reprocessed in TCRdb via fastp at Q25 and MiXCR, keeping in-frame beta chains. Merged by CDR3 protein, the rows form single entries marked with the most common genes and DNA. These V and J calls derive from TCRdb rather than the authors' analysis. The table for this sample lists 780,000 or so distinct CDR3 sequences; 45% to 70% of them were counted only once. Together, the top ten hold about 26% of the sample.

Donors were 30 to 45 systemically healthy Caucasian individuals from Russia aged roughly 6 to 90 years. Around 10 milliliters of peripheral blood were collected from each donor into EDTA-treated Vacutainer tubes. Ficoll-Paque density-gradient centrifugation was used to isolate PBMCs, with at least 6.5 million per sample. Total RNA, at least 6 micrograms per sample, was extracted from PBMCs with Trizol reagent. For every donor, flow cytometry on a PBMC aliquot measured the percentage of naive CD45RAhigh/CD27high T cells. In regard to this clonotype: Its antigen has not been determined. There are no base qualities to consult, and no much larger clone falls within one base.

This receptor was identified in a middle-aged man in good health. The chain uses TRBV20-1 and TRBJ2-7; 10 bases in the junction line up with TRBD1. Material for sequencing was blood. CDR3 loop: CSARASGQGYHEQYF. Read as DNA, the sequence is TGCAGTGCTAGGGCTTCGGGACAGGGGTATCACGAGCAGTACTTC.